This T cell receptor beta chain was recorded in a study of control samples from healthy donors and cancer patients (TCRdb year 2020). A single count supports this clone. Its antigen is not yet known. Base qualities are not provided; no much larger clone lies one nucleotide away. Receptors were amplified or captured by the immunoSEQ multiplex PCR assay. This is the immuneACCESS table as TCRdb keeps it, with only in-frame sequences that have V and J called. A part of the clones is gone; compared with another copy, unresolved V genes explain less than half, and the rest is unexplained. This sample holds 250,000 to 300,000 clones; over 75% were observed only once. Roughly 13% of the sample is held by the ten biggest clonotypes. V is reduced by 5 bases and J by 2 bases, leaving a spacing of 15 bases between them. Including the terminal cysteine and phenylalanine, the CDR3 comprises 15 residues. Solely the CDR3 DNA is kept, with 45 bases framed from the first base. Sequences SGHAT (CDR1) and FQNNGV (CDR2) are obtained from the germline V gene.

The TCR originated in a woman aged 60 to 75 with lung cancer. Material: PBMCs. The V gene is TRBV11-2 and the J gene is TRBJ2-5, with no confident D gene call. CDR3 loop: CASSPLFAVQETQYF. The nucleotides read TGTGCCAGCAGCCCGCTGTTCGCAGTTCAAGAGACCCAGTACTTC.